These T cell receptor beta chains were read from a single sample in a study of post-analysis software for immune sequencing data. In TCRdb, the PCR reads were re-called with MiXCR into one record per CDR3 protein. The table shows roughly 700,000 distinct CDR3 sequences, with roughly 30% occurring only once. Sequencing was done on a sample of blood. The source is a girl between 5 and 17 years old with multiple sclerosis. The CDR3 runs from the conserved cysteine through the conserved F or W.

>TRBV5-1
CASSSTASTDTQYF
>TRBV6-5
CASSRPQLAGREQYF
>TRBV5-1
CASSLVVASPEETQYF
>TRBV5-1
CASSSPFPRTDTQYF
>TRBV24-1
CATSDRHRGHQETQYF
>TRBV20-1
CSALDRYQPQHF
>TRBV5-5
CASSLRQGAGYGYTF
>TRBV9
CASSVVGTAKQFF
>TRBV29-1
CSVAGRRAETQYF
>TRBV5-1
CASSTGQGARETQYF
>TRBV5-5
CASSYTGYSVNEQFF
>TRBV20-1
CSAEPGRLNEKLFF
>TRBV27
CASSFNKGVRTQYF
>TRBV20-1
CSAQTGLLTDTQYF
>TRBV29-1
CSVGQLQGFGGYTF
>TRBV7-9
CASSSNTGRGYGYTF
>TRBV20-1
CSARVRQGSTEAFF
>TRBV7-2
CASSLGGESNEKLFF
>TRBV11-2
CASSPWASGGEVVDEQFF
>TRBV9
CASSVGLAGATDTQYF
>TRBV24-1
CATSIPSSDQDTEQFF
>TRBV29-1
CSGVGVYNEQFF
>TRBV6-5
CASSYTGGPVEQFF
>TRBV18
CASSPSQDGYTF
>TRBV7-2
CASKKYIDSGTYGYTF
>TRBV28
CASIPGTHNYGYTF
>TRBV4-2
CASSQDPAGGVDTQYF
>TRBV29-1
CSVVEWGTERQETQYF
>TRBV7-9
CASSYRGQGGDEQFF
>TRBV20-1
CSARGDGARGVYSNQPQHF
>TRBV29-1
CSVRGTGGGTDTQYF
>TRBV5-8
CASSLGAGAKLQETQYF
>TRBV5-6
CASSPGTAVGDTEAFF
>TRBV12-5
CASVLVTEAFF
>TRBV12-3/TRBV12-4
CASSLETSVNYGYTF